A selection of T cell receptor beta chains follows, all from one sample in a study of blood T cell repertoires in COVID-19. Sequencing used immunoSEQ multiplex PCR; TCRdb keeps in-frame clones, though not all of them. The sample shows about 59,000 clones, approximately 80% of them seen only once. The sample consisted of peripheral blood. These receptor sequences come from a man between 60 and 75 years old with acute or convalescent COVID-19. Both conserved end residues are part of each CDR3. D genes are given only for firm matches. Rows give clone size only sometimes, using once, few, many, or a class for an expanded clone.

TRBJ2-5 NA TRBV6-5 NA CASSRSGLQETQYF
TRBJ1-2 TRBD1 TRBV6-1 NA CASSEVAGGGYGYTF
TRBJ1-1 NA TRBV2 NA CASSELWQGLSDPEAFF
TRBJ2-7 TRBD1 TRBV5-1 NA CASSRYPRTGTSYEQYF
TRBJ2-5 TRBD2 TRBV4-2 NA CASSPKSTSGQETQYF
TRBJ2-1 NA TRBV4-2 NA CASSRDNEQFF
TRBJ1-2 NA TRBV30 NA CACESYGYTF
TRBJ2-5 TRBD2 TRBV7-3 once CASSLGLAGTQYF
TRBJ2-4 NA TRBV7-9 few CASSRQGGSKNIQYF
TRBJ1-6 NA TRBV30 NA CAWDGQNSPLHF